This T cell receptor (beta chain) was obtained from a study of blood T cell repertoires in COVID-19 (dated by TCRdb to 2020 to 2021). With regard to the full study: Collaborator samples came from the United States, Italy and Spain and covered acute and convalescent phases of COVID-19. The material from the prospective study consisted of cDNA or gDNA derived from T cells, B-cell-depleted T cells, or PBMCs. Subjects who had been exposed to COVID-19, were actively infected with it, or had recovered from it provided the deeply sampled blood TCRbeta repertoires that made up the dataset. The repertoires were released in a freely available public database meant as a resource for research on the immune response to SARS-CoV-2. The samples were drawn from the first 160 participants of the ongoing ImmuneRACE study and from about 1,200 subjects provided by 6 global collaborators. The sample metadata nearly always contained a de-identified subject ID, COVID-19 status, age in years and sex. HLA class I and class II types, where available, came from metadata supplied by the sample provider rather than from assay-based typing. What the work shows at the level of the full study, not this receptor alone: The quantity of clinical and demographic metadata differed by source and by participant and was supplied without curation.

With respect to this clone: Its target antigen remains unknown. No much larger clonotype is one base removed from it; base qualities were not supplied.

TCRbeta CDR3 regions were amplified from genomic DNA by means of the immunoSEQ Assay, a bias-controlled multiplex PCR. As for how the authors treated the data: The number of nucleated cells in each sample was estimated from the amplification of reference gene primers within the assay. Sequence reads were collapsed and filtered to measure the absolute abundance of every unique TCRbeta CDR3 rearrangement. Productive Simpson clonality was computed per sample as the square root of Simpson's diversity index over productive rearrangements. This is the immuneACCESS table as TCRdb keeps it, with only in-frame sequences that have V and J called. A part of the clones is gone; compared with another copy, unresolved V genes explain less than half, and the rest is unexplained. That table is the source of V, J and clone size, and D and trimming were worked out from the DNA. The sample records some 250,000 clones, over 70% of which are singletons. The ten largest account for 7.9% of the sample.

Collaborating institutions collected whole blood in K2EDTA tubes following their own protocols. For TCRbeta analysis, collaborator samples were shipped as frozen whole blood, as isolated PBMCs, or as DNA extracted from either sample type. Trimming removed 4 bases from V and 5 bases from J; the gene matches leave 8 bases unexplained. The CDR3 starts with the cysteine, ends with the phenylalanine, and has 15 residues. The only DNA kept is the CDR3, 45 bases in frame from the first base. The germline V gene (reference sequence) supplies CDR1 LGHDT and CDR2 YNNKEL. Rearrangement joined TRBV3-1 (or the pseudogene TRBV3-2) to TRBJ2-5; 9 junctional bases match TRBD1. This clonotype was obtained from a woman of 80 years or more with acute or convalescent COVID-19. Sequencing was performed on peripheral blood. At the DNA level, the sequence is TGTGCCAGCAGCCGGAGAGGGACAGGGCAGGAGACCCAGTACTTC. It translates to CASSRRGTGQETQYF.